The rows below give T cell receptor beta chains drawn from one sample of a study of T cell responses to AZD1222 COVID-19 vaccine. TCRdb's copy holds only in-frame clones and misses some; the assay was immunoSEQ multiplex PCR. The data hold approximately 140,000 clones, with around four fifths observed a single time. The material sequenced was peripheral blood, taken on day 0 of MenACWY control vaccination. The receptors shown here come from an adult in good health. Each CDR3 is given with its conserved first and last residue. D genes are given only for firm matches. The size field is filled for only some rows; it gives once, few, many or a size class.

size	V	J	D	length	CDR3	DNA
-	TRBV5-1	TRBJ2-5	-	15	CASIQGGRLGETQYF	TGCGCCAGCATACAGGGAGGAAGATTAGGAGAGACCCAGTACTTC
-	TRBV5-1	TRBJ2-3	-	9	CAGRTPQFF	TGCGCCGGGAGAACCCCCCAGTTTTTT
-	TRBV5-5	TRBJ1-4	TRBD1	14	CASSTGQGGEKLFF	TGTGCCAGCAGCACAGGACAGGGAGGAGAAAAACTGTTTTTT
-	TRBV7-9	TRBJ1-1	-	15	CASSPYSLGGTEAFF	TGTGCCAGCAGCCCCTACAGCCTGGGGGGCACTGAAGCTTTCTTT
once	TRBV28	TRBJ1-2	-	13	CASSVSGTRGYTF	TGTGCCAGCAGTGTCTCAGGGACGCGAGGCTACACCTTC
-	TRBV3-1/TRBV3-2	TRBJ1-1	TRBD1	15	CASSQDPGTGGFAFF	TGTGCCAGCAGCCAAGATCCCGGGACAGGGGGTTTTGCTTTCTTT
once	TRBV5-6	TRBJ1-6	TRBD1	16	CASSLLPGQGRSPLHF	TGTGCCAGCAGCTTGTTGCCGGGACAGGGAAGGTCACCCCTCCACTTT
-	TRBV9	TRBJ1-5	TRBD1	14	CASSPGTGGQPQHF	TGTGCCAGCAGCCCCGGGACAGGCGGGCAGCCCCAGCATTTT
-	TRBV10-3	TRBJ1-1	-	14	CAISEDVGNTEAFF	TGTGCCATCAGTGAGGACGTAGGGAACACTGAAGCTTTCTTT
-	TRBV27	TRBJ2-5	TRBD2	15	CASSFAGGVEETQYF	TGTGCCAGCAGTTTCGCCGGGGGGGTGGAGGAGACCCAGTACTTC
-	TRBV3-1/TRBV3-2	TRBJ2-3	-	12	CASSLPADTQYF	TGTGCCAGCAGCCTCCCGGCAGATACGCAGTATTTT
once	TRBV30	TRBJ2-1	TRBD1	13	CAWRQGASNEQFF	TGTGCCTGGAGGCAGGGGGCTAGCAATGAGCAGTTCTTC
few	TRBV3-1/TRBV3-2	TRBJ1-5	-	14	CASSQGLTGGSQHF	TGTGCCAGCAGCCAAGGGCTCACAGGCGGGTCCCAGCATTTT
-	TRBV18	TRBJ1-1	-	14	CASSPNRKNTEAFF	TGTGCCAGCTCACCAAACAGAAAGAACACTGAAGCTTTCTTT
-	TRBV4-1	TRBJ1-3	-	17	CASSQVEGRSSGNTIYF	TGCGCCAGCAGCCAAGTAGAGGGAAGGAGCTCTGGAAACACCATATATTTT
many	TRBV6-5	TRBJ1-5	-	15	CASKSSPTSNQPQHF	TGTGCCAGCAAATCAAGTCCCACTAGCAATCAGCCCCAGCATTTT
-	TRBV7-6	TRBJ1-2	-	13	CASSLEGWGGYTF	TGTGCCAGCAGCTTAGAAGGGTGGGGTGGCTACACCTTC
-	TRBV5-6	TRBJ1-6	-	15	CASSFSPRDNSPLHF	TGTGCCAGCAGCTTCTCGCCCAGGGACAATTCACCCCTCCACTTT
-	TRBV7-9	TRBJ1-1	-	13	CASSQDEYTEAFF	TGTGCCAGCAGCCAGGACGAATACACTGAAGCTTTCTTT
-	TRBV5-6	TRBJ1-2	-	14	CASRVSELERGYTF	TGTGCCAGCAGGGTGAGCGAACTCGAACGTGGCTACACCTTC
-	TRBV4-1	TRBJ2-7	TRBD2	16	CASSQGLAGGPYEQYF	TGCGCCAGCAGCCAAGGACTAGCGGGGGGGCCCTACGAGCAGTACTTC
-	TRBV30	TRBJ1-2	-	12	CAWSVNGGGYTF	TGTGCCTGGAGTGTAAACGGCGGTGGCTACACCTTC
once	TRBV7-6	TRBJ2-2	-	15	CASSLPGGMAGELFF	TGTGCCAGCAGCTTACCCGGAGGGATGGCCGGGGAGCTGTTTTTT
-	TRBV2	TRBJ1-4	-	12	CASSQGGEKLFF	TGTGCCAGCAGTCAAGGGGGTGAAAAACTGTTTTTT
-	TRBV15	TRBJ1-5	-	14	CATSTRVTGQPQHF	TGTGCCACCAGCACGAGGGTCACCGGTCAGCCCCAGCATTTT
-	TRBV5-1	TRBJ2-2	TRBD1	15	CASSSWTGDTGELFF	TGCGCCAGCAGCTCCTGGACAGGGGACACCGGGGAGCTGTTTTTT
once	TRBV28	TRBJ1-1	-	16	CASRSPREGGDTEAFF	TGTGCCAGCAGATCACCTCGAGAGGGCGGGGACACTGAAGCTTTCTTT
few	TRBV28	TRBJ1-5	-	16	CASSWMMGGTSQPQHF	TGTGCCAGCAGTTGGATGATGGGGGGCACAAGTCAGCCCCAGCATTTT
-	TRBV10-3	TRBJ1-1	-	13	CAIRAGEDTEAFF	TGTGCCATCAGAGCAGGGGAGGACACTGAAGCTTTCTTT
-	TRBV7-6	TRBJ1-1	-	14	CASSLNRGNTEAFF	TGTGCCAGCAGCCTCAACCGGGGGAACACTGAAGCTTTCTTT
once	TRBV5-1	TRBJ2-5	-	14	CASSLGIGQETQYF	TGCGCCAGCAGCTTGGGGATCGGTCAGGAGACCCAGTACTTC
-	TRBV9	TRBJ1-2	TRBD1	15	CASSPRTGGAFGYTF	TGTGCCAGCAGCCCGAGGACAGGGGGCGCGTTTGGCTACACCTTC
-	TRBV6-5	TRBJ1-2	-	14	CASISRGLGYGYTF	TGTGCCAGTATTTCCAGGGGATTAGGCTATGGCTACACCTTC
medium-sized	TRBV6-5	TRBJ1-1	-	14	CASSTGPENTEAFF	TGTGCCAGCAGCACCGGACCCGAGAACACTGAAGCTTTCTTT
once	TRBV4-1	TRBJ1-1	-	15	CASSREPRGSTEAFF	TGCGCCAGCAGCCGAGAACCTAGGGGGAGCACTGAAGCTTTCTTT
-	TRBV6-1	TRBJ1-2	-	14	CASSENIPNYGYTF	TGTGCCAGCAGTGAGAACATCCCTAACTATGGCTACACCTTC
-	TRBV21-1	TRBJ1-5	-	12	CASSNRPQPQHF	TGTGCCAGCAGCAATAGACCGCAGCCCCAGCATTTT
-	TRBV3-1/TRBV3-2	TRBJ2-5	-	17	CASSQDGRGGPQGTQYF	TGTGCCAGCAGCCAAGATGGGCGGGGTGGACCGCAAGGGACCCAGTACTTC
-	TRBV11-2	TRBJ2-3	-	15	CASSPRNPDTDTQYF	TGTGCCAGCAGCCCCCGCAACCCGGACACAGATACGCAGTATTTT
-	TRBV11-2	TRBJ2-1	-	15	CASSEFRGSYNEQFF	TGTGCCAGCAGCGAGTTCAGGGGATCCTACAATGAGCAGTTCTTC
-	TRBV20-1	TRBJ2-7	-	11	CSAAPTYEQYF	TGCAGTGCCGCGCCCACCTACGAGCAGTACTTC
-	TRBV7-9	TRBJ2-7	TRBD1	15	CASSETGTDSYEQYF	TGTGCCAGCAGTGAGACAGGGACAGACTCCTACGAGCAGTACTTC
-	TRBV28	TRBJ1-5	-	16	CASSFDRYYSNQPQHF	TGTGCCAGCAGTTTTGACAGATACTATAGCAATCAGCCCCAGCATTTT
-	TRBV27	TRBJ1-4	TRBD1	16	CASSQGVLATNEKLFF	TGTGCCAGCAGCCAGGGGGTACTTGCAACTAATGAAAAACTGTTTTTT
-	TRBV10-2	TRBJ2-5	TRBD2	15	CASSDWGGYQETQYF	TGCGCCAGCAGTGATTGGGGGGGGTACCAAGAGACCCAGTACTTC
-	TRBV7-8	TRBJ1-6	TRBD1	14	CASSSGQYNSPLHF	TGTGCCAGCAGCTCGGGACAGTATAATTCACCCCTCCACTTT
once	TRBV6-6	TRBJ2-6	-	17	CASSPGTITSGANVLTF	TGTGCCAGCAGTCCCGGGACGATTACCTCTGGGGCCAACGTCCTGACTTTC
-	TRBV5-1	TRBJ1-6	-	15	CASSFAWTANSPLHF	TGCGCCAGCAGCTTCGCCTGGACAGCCAATTCACCCCTCCACTTT
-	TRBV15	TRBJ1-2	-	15	CATSRVAGVQGGYTF	TGTGCCACCAGCAGAGTAGCGGGGGTCCAGGGCGGCTACACCTTC
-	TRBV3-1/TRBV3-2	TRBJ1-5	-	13	CASSQVSGQPQHF	TGTGCCAGCAGCCAAGTGTCTGGACAGCCCCAGCATTTT
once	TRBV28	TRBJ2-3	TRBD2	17	CASSFLVIAGDTDTQYF	TGTGCCAGCAGCTTTCTGGTGATAGCGGGGGACACAGATACGCAGTATTTT
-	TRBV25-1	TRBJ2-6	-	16	CASSDPQGSGANVLTF	TGTGCCAGCAGTGACCCACAGGGTTCAGGGGCCAACGTCCTGACTTTC
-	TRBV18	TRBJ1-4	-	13	CASSPGTNEKLFF	TGTGCCAGCTCACCAGGCACTAATGAAAAACTGTTTTTT
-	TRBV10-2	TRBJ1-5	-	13	CATKEQGNQPQHF	TGCGCCACGAAAGAACAGGGAAATCAGCCCCAGCATTTT
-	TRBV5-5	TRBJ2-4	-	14	CASSLAGAWDIQYF	TGTGCCAGCAGCTTGGCAGGGGCTTGGGACATTCAGTACTTC
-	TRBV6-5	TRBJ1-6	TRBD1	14	CASRRTGYNSPLHF	TGTGCCAGCAGGCGGACAGGGTATAATTCACCCCTCCACTTT
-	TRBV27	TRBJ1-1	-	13	CASSLSSDTEAFF	TGTGCCAGCAGTTTATCGTCAGACACTGAAGCTTTCTTT